This T cell receptor beta chain was recovered during a study of breast tumors, draining lymph nodes, adjacent tissues. By share, this clonotype counts as medium-sized. Its specificity is unknown. TCRdb reprocessed the multiplex PCR reads with MiXCR, giving one entry per CDR3 protein. The table includes some 16,000 distinct CDR3 sequences, less than 65% detected once. Findings of the study overall: Tumor TCR diversity was below lymph nodes but above nontumor tissue. Most tumor T cells seemingly derive from lymph node, then expand in tumor.

Sequencing input: tumor-adjacent breast tissue. This TCR was sampled from a female donor with breast cancer. Some clones in this sample may be carry-over from other donors' samples.

The CDR3 DNA reads as TGTGCCATCAGTCCCAGGGATGGTAACTATGGCTACACCTTC. Its translation is CAISPRDGNYGYTF. V and J are TRBV10-3 and TRBJ1-2, with TRBD1 as a possible D gene (5 bases). This CDR3 comprises 14 residues. Germline V CDR1 and CDR2: ENHRY, SYGVKD. V was cut by 5 bases and J by 1 base, with 11 bases left in between.